This entry lists 11 T cell receptor beta chains sequenced from one sample in a study of blood T cells in healthy people across ages (dated by TCRdb to 2014 to 2015). The method was 5' RACE. Sequencing was carried out with an Illumina HiSeq 2500. A second 7 to 11 cycle PCR used a sample-barcoded 5' primer and a J-beta primer mix. The public sequencing data were trimmed at Q25 with fastp and processed into clonotypes with MiXCR by TCRdb, which kept only in-frame beta chains. When rows share a CDR3 protein, they turn into one entry using the most common DNA and genes. In this sample the table shows some 1.5 million distinct CDR3 sequences, 28% of which occur a single time. 7.7% of the sample is taken by the ten largest. The sequenced sample was blood. These receptors all stem from a woman under 40 in good health.

The chain is built from TRBV30 and TRBJ1-1; TRBD1 matches 10 bases. The CDR3 is made up of 14 amino acids. From germline, CDR1 is GTSNPN and CDR2 SVGIG (reference sequence). V trimming: 4 bases; J trimming: 5 bases; junction bases outside the gene matches: 7. CDR3 nucleotides: TGTGCCTGGACCCCGGGACAGGGGAGGACTGAAGCTTTCTTT. This translates into CAWTPGQGRTEAFF. Together with reference TRBV30 and TRBJ1-1, the CDR3 gives the full variable domain: SQTIHQWPATLVQPVGSPLSLECTVEGTSNPNLYWYRQAAGRGLQLLFYSVGIGQISSEVPQNLSASRPQDRQFILSSKKLLLSDSGFYLCAWTPGQGRTEAFFGQGTRLTVV.

This chain joins TRBV24-1 and TRBJ1-4, with D unresolved. V lost 9 bases, J lost 7 bases, and 14 bases lay in between. The CDR3 loop spans 13 amino acids. Germline V gene data show CDR1 as KGHDR and CDR2 as SFDVKD. CDR3 DNA: TGTGCCACCGAGGACCCCCGTGGTGAAAAACTGTTTTTT. This translates into CATEDPRGEKLFF.

This clonotype has just a few counts. This chain uses TRBV18 with TRBJ2-7; D tentatively reads TRBD1 or TRBD2 (6 bases each). Trimming removed 3 bases from V and 5 bases from J, with 17 bases in between. The CDR3 loop spans 15 amino acids. From germline, CDR1 is KGHSH and CDR2 LQKENI. This CDR3 reads CASSPGAAGGHEQYF. CDR3 nucleotide sequence: TGTGCCAGCTCACCGGGGGCAGCCGGGGGTCACGAGCAGTACTTC. Full variable domain (rest looked up from reference TRBV18 and TRBJ2-7): NAGVMQNPRHLVRRRGQEARLRCSPMKGHSHVYWYRQLPEEGLKFMVYLQKENIIDESGMPKERFSAEFPKEGPSILRIQQVVRGDSAAYFCASSPGAAGGHEQYFGPGTRLTVT.

This clonotype was detected ten times or more. The chain is built from TRBV20-1 and TRBJ2-7; D not resolved. The germline CDR1 and CDR2 sequences are DFQATT and SNEGSKA (reference sequence). V lost 7 bases, J lost 3 bases, and 13 bases lay in between. This CDR3 contains 12 residues. CDR3 sequence reads: CSVAENYYEQYF. CDR3 DNA: TGCAGTGTGGCGGAAAACTACTACGAGCAGTACTTC.

The V gene is TRBV14, the J gene TRBJ2-5; maybe TRBD1 (6 bases). The DNA end is a closer match to TRBJ2-7, so the J assignment may be wrong. This CDR3 spans 14 amino acids. Germline V gives CDR1 SGHDN, CDR2 FVKESK. The CDR3 here is CASSQEMGASEQYF. CDR3 sequence (DNA): TGTGCCAGCAGCCAAGAAATGGGGGCAAGCGAGCAGTACTTC.

As for this clonotype: This could be a read error, since a much larger clone is one nucleotide away. The V and J genes are TRBV6-2 or TRBV6-3 and TRBJ1-1; D unclear. There are 14 residues in the CDR3. The V gene's germline CDR1 is MNHEY and CDR2 SVGEGT. For the CDR3, the DNA is TGTGCCGGCAGTTACGGCCAGATGAACACTGAAGCTTTCTTT. Protein sequence: CAGSYGQMNTEAFF.

The chain couples TRBV7-9 to TRBJ2-3; the match to TRBD1 covers 10 bases. V was clipped by 3 bases and J by 2 bases; unmatched bases: 2. This CDR3 comprises 15 residues. The germline gives CDR1 SEHNR, CDR2 FQNEAQ (reference sequence). CDR3 loop: CASSFGTGDTDTQYF. The CDR3, as DNA: TGTGCCAGCAGCTTTGGGACAGGGGACACAGATACGCAGTATTTT.

V gene TRBV18 combines with J gene TRBJ2-1, with 8 positions matching TRBD1. Trimming cost V 2 bases and J 2 bases; bases outside gene matches: 5. The CDR3 loop spans 16 amino acids. CDR1 KGHSH and CDR2 LQKENI come from the germline V gene. The CDR3 coding sequence is TGTGCCAGCTCACCAGCGACAGGGGCAACCTACAATGAGCAGTTCTTC. Encoded protein: CASSPATGATYNEQFF.

The V and J genes are TRBV7-9 and TRBJ2-3; D not resolved. Trimming removed 4 bases from V and 3 bases from J, with 14 bases in between. Germline lookup yields CDR1 SEHNR and CDR2 FQNEAQ (reference sequence). The CDR3 spans 15 residues. The CDR3 DNA sequence: TGTGCCAGCAGCTCCCCCGTCGAAGCGACAGATACGCAGTATTTT. This codes for CASSSPVEATDTQYF. Complete variable domain (other parts from reference TRBV7-9 and TRBJ2-3): DTGVSQNPRHKITKRGQNVTFRCDPISEHNRLYWYRQTLGQGPEFLTYFQNEAQLEKSRLLSDRFSAERPKGSFSTLEIQRTEQGDSAMYLCASSSPVEATDTQYFGPGTRLTVL.

This clonotype was detected ten times or more. The chain carries TRBV5-1 and TRBJ2-7; the match to TRBD1 covers 7 bases. Unmatched junction bases numbered 7, after V lost 3 bases and J lost 7 bases. Germline CDR1 is SGHRS and CDR2 is YFSETQ. The CDR3 is 13 residues long. DNA of the CDR3: TGCGCCAGCAGCTCTTTACAGGGGTGGGAGCAGTACTTC. It is translated as CASSSLQGWEQYF. The complete variable domain, with remaining parts taken from reference TRBV5-1 and TRBJ2-7, reads KAGVTQTPRYLIKTRGQQVTLSCSPISGHRSVSWYQQTPGQGLQFLFEYFSETQRNKGNFPGRFSGRQFSNSRSEMNVSTLELGDSALYLCASSSLQGWEQYFGPGTRLTVT.

The gene calls are TRBV7-9 and TRBJ1-5; D ambiguous. Germline V lookup: CDR1 SEHNR, CDR2 FQNEAQ (reference sequence). This CDR3 has 14 residues. The V and J ends lost 5 bases and 4 bases respectively, with 12 bases between them. The CDR3 DNA reads TGTGCCAGCAGCGACGGGAGTTTAAATCAGCCCCAGCATTTT. It translates to CASSDGSLNQPQHF. The full variable domain, in which reference TRBV7-9 and TRBJ1-5 provide the parts outside the CDR3, is DTGVSQNPRHKITKRGQNVTFRCDPISEHNRLYWYRQTLGQGPEFLTYFQNEAQLEKSRLLSDRFSAERPKGSFSTLEIQRTEQGDSAMYLCASSDGSLNQPQHFGDGTRLSIL.